The 17 T cell receptor beta chains below were found in one sample sequenced in a study. From the RT-PCR reads, TCRdb called clonotypes with MiXCR, one entry per CDR3 protein. The sample gives fewer than 800,000 distinct CDR3 sequences, about 14% of which show up once; 3.6% is in the top ten. The sample comprised memory CD4+ T cells from blood. Receptor source: a female donor in good health, serving as a healthy control.

Many counts were recorded for this clonotype. CDR3 nucleotide sequence: TGTGCCAGCAGTTTAACGTGGTCGTCCAACGAGCAGTACTTC. Its protein product is CASSLTWSSNEQYF. The J gene is TRBJ2-7, the V gene TRBV12-3 or TRBV12-4; no clear D. Deletions cut 2 bases from V and 5 bases from J, with 13 bases between. The length of the CDR3 is 14 residues.

This clonotype was counted between two and nine times. V and J are TRBV5-5 and TRBJ1-1; D unclear. Trimming stripped 0 bases from V and 0 bases from J, with 6 bases between. The CDR3 is made up of 14 amino acids. The germline V gene has CDR1 SGHKS and CDR2 YYEKEE (reference sequence). CDR3 in DNA: TGTGCCAGCAGCTTGGCCCAGCTGAACACTGAAGCTTTCTTT. This encodes CASSLAQLNTEAFF.

This chain links TRBV20-1 with TRBJ1-5, with a tentative D call TRBD1 (6 bases). CDR3 length equals 15 residues. Germline CDR1 is DFQATT and CDR2 is SNEGSKA (reference sequence). The ends were cut back, 0 bases at V and 1 base at J, with 10 bases in the middle. The CDR3 DNA follows: TGCAGTGCTAGAGAAACAGGGCCGAGCAATCAGCCCCAGCATTTT. This sequence encodes CSARETGPSNQPQHF.

In DNA, the CDR3 is TGTGCCAGCACTTCTGCTTACGAGCAGTACTTC. Its protein is CASTSAYEQYF. The rearrangement uses TRBV28 and TRBJ2-7; D unresolved. Trimming shortened V by 7 bases and J by 4 bases, and 8 bases separated the two germline ends. Germline V gene lookup returns CDR1 MDHEN and CDR2 SYDVKM. The CDR3 loop spans 11 amino acids.

This clonotype has a handful of counts. The chain joins TRBV20-1 to TRBJ2-7, with 9 bases lining up with TRBD2. The germline V gene has CDR1 DFQATT and CDR2 SNEGSKA (reference sequence). The ends lost 4 bases at V and 5 bases at J; junction bases unmatched: 9. The CDR3 covers 14 residues. This chain's CDR3 is CSATTLAGAHEQYF. The CDR3 DNA sequence: TGCAGTGCTACGACATTAGCGGGAGCCCACGAGCAGTACTTC.

This clonotype was counted ten times or more. CDR3 region: CASSVEALADTQYF. CDR3 coding DNA: TGTGCCAGCAGCGTAGAAGCGCTAGCAGATACGCAGTATTTT. The chain carries TRBV9 and TRBJ2-3; D is ambiguous. The germline V and J ends were trimmed by 0 bases and 4 bases, with 9 bases remaining between them. The V gene's germline CDR1 is SGDLS and CDR2 YYNGEE. The CDR3 totals 14 residues.

This clonotype was observed a handful of times. The genes are TRBV5-6 and TRBJ2-5; 7 nucleotides align to TRBD1. CDR3 length: 13 residues. V gave up 4 bases and J gave up 2 bases; unmatched junction bases: 2. CDR1 is SGHDT and CDR2 is YYEEEE in the germline V gene. CDR3 amino acids: CASSDRVQETQYF. CDR3 bases: TGTGCCAGCAGCGACAGGGTGCAAGAGACCCAGTACTTC.

This clonotype was counted at least ten times. The rearrangement uses TRBV10-2 and TRBJ2-3; 11 nucleotides align to TRBD2. V gave up 7 bases and J gave up 3 bases; unmatched junction bases: 6. Per germline, CDR1 WSHSY and CDR2 SAAADI. The CDR3 length is 15 residues. The CDR3, as DNA: TGCGCCAGCACCGAGGGGACTAGCGGAACAGATACGCAGTATTTT. Translating it yields CASTEGTSGTDTQYF.

The chain joins TRBV5-1 to TRBJ2-1, with 14 bases aligning to TRBD2. Looked up from germline, CDR1 is SGHRS and CDR2 is YFSETQ. The CDR3 is 16 amino acids. Trimming removed 4 bases from V and 5 bases from J; junction bases left unmatched: 5. The CDR3 DNA follows: TGCGCCAGCAGCCTACGACTAGCGGGAGGGGACAATGAGCAGTTCTTC. Protein product: CASSLRLAGGDNEQFF.

This clonotype was recorded a few times. The chain joins TRBV27 to TRBJ2-1; D is perhaps TRBD1 (8 bases). CDR3 length equals 16 residues. Germline V gene data show CDR1 as MNHEY and CDR2 as SMNVEV (reference sequence). Trimming cost V 10 bases and J 3 bases, with 22 bases left between them. The CDR3 region is CATQSDRGLLYNEQFF. The CDR3 DNA is TGTGCCACCCAATCCGACAGGGGACTACTCTACAATGAGCAGTTCTTC.

This clonotype was seen a handful of times. This chain joins TRBV4-2 and TRBJ2-5; 9 nucleotides line up with TRBD1. With V trimmed by 0 bases and J by 3 bases, 5 bases remained unmatched. CDR3 length equals 16 residues. Germline V CDR1 and CDR2: LGHNA, YNFKEQ. CDR3 sequence reads: CASSQDGTGTEETQYF. The CDR3 DNA is TGTGCCAGCAGCCAAGATGGGACAGGGACCGAAGAGACCCAGTACTTC.

This chain connects TRBV7-8 to TRBJ2-1, with D possibly called TRBD1 or TRBD2 (5 bases each). This CDR3 is 13 amino acids long. Germline V lookup: CDR1 SGHVS, CDR2 FQNEAQ. V lost 3 bases, J lost 6 bases, and 9 bases lay in between. The CDR3 coding sequence is TGTGCCAGCAGCTTCATGGGGACCAATGAGCAGTTCTTC. As protein: CASSFMGTNEQFF.

This clonotype turned up a few times. This chain links TRBV20-1 with TRBJ2-1, with a possible D match to TRBD2 (6 bases). Trimming pared 5 bases from V and 6 bases from J, leaving 11 bases between. Germline CDR1 is DFQATT and CDR2 is SNEGSKA (reference sequence). The CDR3 sequence is 12 residues long. CDR3 in amino acids: CSAYRSGNEQFF. In DNA form, the CDR3 reads TGCAGTGCTTATCGTAGCGGCAATGAGCAGTTCTTC.

This CDR3 reads CSASRAGDPYEQYF. CDR3 nucleotide sequence: TGCAGTGCTAGTAGAGCGGGAGATCCCTACGAGCAGTACTTC. The chain links TRBV20-1 to TRBJ2-7, with 8 bases identical to TRBD2. After removal of 3 bases from V and 2 bases from J, the junction contained 6 bases not matched to a gene. This CDR3 has 14 residues. In germline, CDR1 is DFQATT, CDR2 SNEGSKA (reference sequence).

This clonotype was seen a handful of times. This CDR3 reads CASRPRWDRVALTF. Written as DNA, the CDR3 is TGTGCCAGCAGGCCACGTTGGGACAGGGTTGCCCTAACCTTC. The chain recombines TRBV12-3 or TRBV12-4 with TRBJ1-2, with TRBD1 matching over 9 bases. The CDR3 is made up of 14 amino acids. With V trimmed by 6 bases and J by 14 bases, 16 bases remained unmatched.

The chain carries TRBV6-2 or TRBV6-3 and TRBJ1-1, with D tentatively TRBD1 (6 bases). There are 14 residues in the CDR3. Trimming left V 3 bases short and J 8 bases short, with 16 bases between. CDR1 and CDR2 from the germline V gene are MNHEY and SVGEGT. CDR3 DNA: TGTGCCAGCAGTTATTTTGGGGGGCAGTCGGAAGCTTTCTTT. This encodes CASSYFGGQSEAFF.

This clonotype was seen many times. The V and J genes are TRBV7-2 and TRBJ2-5; tentatively, D is TRBD2 (6 bases). Germline V lookup: CDR1 SGHTA, CDR2 FQGNSA. This CDR3 is built from 14 residues. Trimming took 0 bases from V and 1 from J, leaving 6 bases between them. CDR3 coding DNA: TGTGCCAGCAGCTTAGCGCGGGGCCAAGAGACCCAGTACTTC. Protein sequence: CASSLARGQETQYF.